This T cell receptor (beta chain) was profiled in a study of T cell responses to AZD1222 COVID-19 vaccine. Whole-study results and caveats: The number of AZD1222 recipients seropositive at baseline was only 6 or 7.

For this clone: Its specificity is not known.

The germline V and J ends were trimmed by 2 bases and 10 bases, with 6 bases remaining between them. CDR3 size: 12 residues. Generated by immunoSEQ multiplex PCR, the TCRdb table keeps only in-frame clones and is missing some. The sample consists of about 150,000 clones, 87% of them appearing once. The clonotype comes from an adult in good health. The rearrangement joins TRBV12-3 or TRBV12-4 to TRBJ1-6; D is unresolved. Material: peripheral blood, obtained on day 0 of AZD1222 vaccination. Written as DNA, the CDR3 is TGTGCCAGCAGTTTAAGAGGATCACCCCTCCACTTT. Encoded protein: CASSLRGSPLHF.